This record looks at one TCR beta chain sequence and its context. The antigen is not known. This record belongs to a study of cytomegalovirus exposure and HLA in healthy donors. For the study at large: The same platform as the roughly 630 first-cohort repertoires was used for the 130 or so validation repertoires, a later analysis reported.

The donors were members of the validation cohort comprising roughly 130 subjects, separate from the roughly 690-subject first cohort. Assay: immunoSEQ multiplex PCR; the TCRdb copy retains only in-frame clones and omits some. The sample contains approximately 130,000 clones, about 83% of which appear only once. Study-level points and caveats: As confirmed in vitro, a few CMV-associated chains were specific for CMV antigens. Reports indicated that the classifier achieved high specificity and sensitivity in diagnosing cytomegalovirus status.

The CDR3 covers 13 residues. Per the germline V gene, CDR1 is SGHAT and CDR2 is FQDESV (reference sequence). The V end was cut by 5 bases, the J end by 5 bases, with 12 bases between. This receptor was obtained from a young woman in good health and CMV-seronegative. The chain joins TRBV11-1 to TRBJ1-1; D is unclear. Sequencing input: PBMCs. The CDR3 DNA is TGTGCCAGCAGCGGTCGGGTTAATACTGAAGCTTTCTTT. Its protein is CASSGRVNTEAFF.